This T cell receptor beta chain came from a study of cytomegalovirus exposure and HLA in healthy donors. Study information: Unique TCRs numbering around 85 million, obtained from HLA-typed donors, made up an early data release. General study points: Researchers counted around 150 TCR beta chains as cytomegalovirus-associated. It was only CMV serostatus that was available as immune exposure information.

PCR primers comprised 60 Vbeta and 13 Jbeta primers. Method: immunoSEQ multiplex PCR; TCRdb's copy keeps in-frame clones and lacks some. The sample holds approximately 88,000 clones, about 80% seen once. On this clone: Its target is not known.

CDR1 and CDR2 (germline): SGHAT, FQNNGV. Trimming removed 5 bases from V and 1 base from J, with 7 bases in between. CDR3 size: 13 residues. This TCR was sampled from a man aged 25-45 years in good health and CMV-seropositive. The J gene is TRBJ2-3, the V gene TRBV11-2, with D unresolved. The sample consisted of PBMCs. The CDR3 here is CASSLPGTDTQYF. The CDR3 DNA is TGTGCCAGCAGCCTACCGGGCACAGATACGCAGTATTTT. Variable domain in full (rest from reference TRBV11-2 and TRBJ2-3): EAGVAQSPRYKIIEKRQSVAFWCNPISGHATLYWYQQILGQGPKLLIQFQNNGVVDDSQLPKDRFSAERLKGVDSTLKIQPAKLEDSAVYLCASSLPGTDTQYFGPGTRLTVL.